One sample yielded the 13 T cell receptor beta chains listed below, sequenced in a study of cytomegalovirus exposure and HLA in healthy donors. The PCR made use of 60 Vbeta and 13 Jbeta primers. Clones were sequenced by immunoSEQ multiplex PCR, and TCRdb holds only the in-frame ones, with some missing. The sample lists just over 200,000 clones, more than 75% occurring once. Sequencing was carried out using PBMCs. Receptor source: a woman aged 40 to 55 in good health and CMV-seronegative.

CDR3 sequence: CASSPVETQYF. The CDR3, as DNA: TGTGCCAGCAGCCCCGTCGAGACCCAGTACTTC. The chain couples TRBV7-2 to TRBJ2-5; D remains unclear. The germline V and J ends were trimmed by 5 bases and 5 bases, with 6 bases remaining between them. The CDR3 has 11 amino acids. In germline, CDR1 is SGHTA, CDR2 FQGNSA.

The chain couples TRBV4-2 to TRBJ2-5, with 8 bases identical to TRBD2. The DNA end is more similar to TRBJ2-7, so the J call may be wrong. The CDR3 spans 16 residues. Germline assignment: CDR1 LGHNA and CDR2 YNFKEQ. For the CDR3, the DNA is TGTGCCAGCAGCCAAGATGCTCCCCAGCGGGGGTACGAGCAGTACTTC. Translation gives CASSQDAPQRGYEQYF.

The chain combines TRBV7-9 with TRBJ2-2; 9 bases map to TRBD2. Germline V CDR1 and CDR2: SEHNR, FQNEAQ (reference sequence). This CDR3 is 18 amino acids long. V dropped 1 base and J dropped 7; count of bases not matched to a gene: 13. This CDR3 reads CASSLGAWTSAQGGELFF. CDR3 nucleotide sequence: TGTGCCAGCAGCTTAGGTGCTTGGACTAGCGCCCAAGGCGGGGAGCTGTTTTTT.

In its sample, this clone was seen once. This CDR3 is also generated by other DNA sequences in the sample. This chain links TRBV5-1 with TRBJ2-3, with 8 bases matching TRBD1. The length of the CDR3 is 14 residues. Losses at the gene ends were 4 bases for V and 4 bases for J; bases not matched to a gene: 5. Germline V gives CDR1 SGHRS, CDR2 YFSETQ. CDR3 loop: CASSAGQGSDTQYF. The CDR3 DNA sequence: TGCGCCAGCAGCGCCGGACAGGGCTCAGATACGCAGTATTTT. Full variable domain (remainder filled in from reference TRBV5-1 and TRBJ2-3): KAGVTQTPRYLIKTRGQQVTLSCSPISGHRSVSWYQQTPGQGLQFLFEYFSETQRNKGNFPGRFSGRQFSNSRSEMNVSTLELGDSALYLCASSAGQGSDTQYFGPGTRLTVL.

Turning to this clone: An end of the junction does not agree with germline; a read error may underlie this. The V gene is TRBV7-9, the J gene TRBJ2-7, with D possibly TRBD2 on 6 matching bases. This CDR3 has 15 amino acids. CDR1 and CDR2 (germline): SEHNR, FQNEAQ (reference sequence). CDR3 loop: CSSSLGRDLFWEQYF. In DNA form, the CDR3 reads TGTTCCAGCAGCCTGGGGCGGGACCTCTTTTGGGAGCAGTACTTC.

The chain carries TRBV7-9 and TRBJ2-5, with D possibly matching TRBD2 (5 bases). V lost 2 bases and J 5 bases, leaving 9 bases between the germline ends. Germline CDR1 reads SEHNR; CDR2 reads FQNEAQ (reference sequence). The CDR3 spans 13 residues. CDR3 in DNA: TGTGCCAGCAGCTTACGGGATCTGGAGACCCAGTACTTC. It translates to CASSLRDLETQYF. The full variable domain, in which reference TRBV7-9 and TRBJ2-5 provide the parts outside the CDR3, is DTGVSQNPRHKITKRGQNVTFRCDPISEHNRLYWYRQTLGQGPEFLTYFQNEAQLEKSRLLSDRFSAERPKGSFSTLEIQRTEQGDSAMYLCASSLRDLETQYFGPGTRLLVL.

This sequence joins TRBV18 and TRBJ2-7, with 14 bases identical to TRBD2. This CDR3 comprises 15 residues. Trimming cost V 2 bases and J 6 bases; bases outside gene matches: 3. Germline V lookup: CDR1 KGHSH, CDR2 LQKENI. CDR3 loop: CASSPGTSGRAEQYF. CDR3 DNA: TGTGCCAGCTCACCAGGGACTAGCGGGAGAGCCGAGCAGTACTTC.

This chain joins TRBV10-2 and TRBJ2-1; 9 bases agree with TRBD2. The CDR3 is 13 amino acids. The junction had 3 bases not matched to a gene; V was cut back by 6 bases and J by 6 bases. Germline CDR1 and CDR2: WSHSY and SAAADI. The CDR3: CASSLAGTNEQFF. CDR3 coding DNA: TGCGCCAGCAGCCTAGCGGGAACCAATGAGCAGTTCTTC.

This clone was observed a single time. The CDR3 bases are TGTGCCAGCAGGACTTTAGCGGACTCCTACAATGAGCAGTTCTTC. Translating it yields CASRTLADSYNEQFF. The chain joins TRBV28 to TRBJ2-1; D might be TRBD2 (6 bases). Germline V gene sequence: CDR1 MDHEN, CDR2 SYDVKM. V was pared by 6 bases and J by 0 bases, with 12 bases between. The CDR3 contains 15 residues.

The chain has TRBV19 and TRBJ2-2, with 9 bases that match TRBD1. The CDR3 has 16 residues. Trimming removed 5 bases from V and 5 bases from J; junction bases left unmatched: 9. Germline V CDR1 and CDR2: LNHDA, SQIVND (reference sequence). This CDR3 reads CASSPPGTGRTGELFF. The DNA for the CDR3 is TGTGCCAGTAGTCCCCCCGGGACAGGGAGAACCGGGGAGCTGTTTTTT. Using reference TRBV19 and TRBJ2-2 for the parts outside the CDR3, the full variable domain is DGGITQSPKYLFRKEGQNVTLSCEQNLNHDAMYWYRQDPGQGLRLIYYSQIVNDFQKGDIAEGYSVSREKKESFPLTVTSAQKNPTAFYLCASSPPGTGRTGELFFGEGSRLTVL.

The chain is built from TRBV5-1 and TRBJ2-1, with TRBD2 matching over 8 bases. The germline V gene encodes CDR1 SGHRS and CDR2 YFSETQ. The ends lost 4 bases at V and 4 bases at J; junction bases unmatched: 22. The CDR3 is 20 amino acids. Here the CDR3 reads CASSPTPGLGTSIIYNEQFF. In nucleotides, the CDR3 is TGCGCCAGCAGCCCAACACCGGGACTAGGAACATCTATCATATACAATGAGCAGTTCTTC.

This clone was seen a handful of times. The chain employs TRBV6-1 and TRBJ2-7, with 12 positions matching TRBD1. With 1 base clipped from V and 11 bases from J, the junction kept 9 bases outside the gene matches. Germline-derived CDR1 and CDR2 are MNHNS and SASEGT. There are 15 residues in the CDR3. In DNA, the CDR3 is TGTGCCAGCAGTGAAGGGGGACAGGGGGCGGATTTCGAGTACTTC. It specifies CASSEGGQGADFEYF.

This chain joins TRBV4-1 and TRBJ2-7; TRBD1 agrees at 7 bases. Germline V CDR1 and CDR2: MGHRA, YSYEKL. The ends lost 3 bases at V and 4 bases at J; junction bases unmatched: 3. This CDR3 comprises 13 residues. The CDR3 spells CASSHRDSYEQYF. The CDR3 nucleotides read TGCGCCAGCAGCCACCGGGACAGTTACGAGCAGTACTTC.